The T cell receptor beta chain under discussion was sequenced for a study of T-cell reconstitution after alpha-beta-depleted transplantation in children. In regard to this clonotype: Its cognate antigen is unknown.

A TCRbeta library incorporating unique molecular identifiers was prepared. MiXCR, applied by TCRdb to the PCR reads, yields one record per CDR3 protein. This sample yields 500,000 to 600,000 distinct CDR3 sequences, of which approximately 30% are seen a single time; under 45% belongs to the top ten. Germline CDR1 MDHEN, CDR2 SYDVKM. CDR3 length: 16 residues. V gave up 3 bases and J gave up 3 bases; unmatched junction bases: 7. Study-wide results and caveats: Diversity of TCRbeta at day 60 was high in some patients, arising from surviving recipient T cells and thymic progenitors. Alpha-beta T cells about two months after transplant reportedly derived from several hundred expanded graft clones. Newly generated T cells supplied most T-cell counts and diversity one year post-transplant.

J is TRBJ2-3 and V is TRBV28, with 9 bases aligning to TRBD2. The sequencing used PBMCs, collected before TCRalphabeta/CD19-depleted stem cell transplant. This clonotype was obtained from a boy less than two years old with Wiskott-Aldrich syndrome, due to receive a stem cell transplant. The CDR3 reads CASSFGTSPSTDTQYF. The CDR3 nucleotides read TGTGCCAGCAGTTTTGGGACTAGCCCTAGTACAGATACGCAGTATTTT.